A selection of T cell receptor beta chains follows, all from one sample in a study of OX40 agonist ivuxolimab in advanced cancers. The repertoire was sequenced with immunoSEQ multiplex PCR; TCRdb's copy has only in-frame clones and lacks some. The repertoire holds roughly 97,000 clones, with about 90% as singletons. Sequenced material: CD4+ or CD8+ T cells sorted from blood, taken in a trial of the OX40 agonist ivuxolimab. Every receptor here comes from an adult with an advanced solid tumor such as melanoma, head and neck, liver or kidney cancer. Both conserved end residues are part of each CDR3. Clone size is shown for a subset of rows, as once, few, many or a class of expanded clone.

cdr3_aa clone_size j_call v_call
CASSFLSGTTNEKLFF - TRBJ1-4 TRBV5-1
CASSLRDSFSGNTIYF - TRBJ1-3 TRBV7-6
CASSFWGYEQYF - TRBJ2-7 TRBV5-6
CASSSYLGTSYGYTF - TRBJ1-2 TRBV6-5
CAWNRYGGRGDTQYF - TRBJ2-3 TRBV30
CASSLLTGESAEAFF - TRBJ1-1 TRBV7-9
CASSYKTDQFF - TRBJ2-1 TRBV6-5
CASDYWRQTQETQYF - TRBJ2-5 TRBV6-1
CASSVGGTANTEAFF few TRBJ1-1 TRBV9
CASRVTGSNQPQHF few TRBJ1-5 TRBV19